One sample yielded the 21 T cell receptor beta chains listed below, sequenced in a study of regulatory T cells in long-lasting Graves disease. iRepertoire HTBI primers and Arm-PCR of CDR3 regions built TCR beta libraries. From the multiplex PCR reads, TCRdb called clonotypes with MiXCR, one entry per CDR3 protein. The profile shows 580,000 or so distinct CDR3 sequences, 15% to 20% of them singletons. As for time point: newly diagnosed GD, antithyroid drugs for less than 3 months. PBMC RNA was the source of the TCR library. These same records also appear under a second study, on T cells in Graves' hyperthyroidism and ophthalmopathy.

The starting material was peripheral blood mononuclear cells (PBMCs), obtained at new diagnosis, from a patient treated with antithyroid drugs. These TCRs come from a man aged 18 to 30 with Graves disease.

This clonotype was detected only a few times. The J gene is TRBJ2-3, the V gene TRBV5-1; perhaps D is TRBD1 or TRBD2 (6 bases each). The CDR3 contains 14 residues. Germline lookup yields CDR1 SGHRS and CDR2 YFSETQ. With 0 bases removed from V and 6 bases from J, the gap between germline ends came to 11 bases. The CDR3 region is CASSLAGGQDTQYF. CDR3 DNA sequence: TGCGCCAGCAGCTTGGCCGGGGGCCAGGATACGCAGTATTTT.

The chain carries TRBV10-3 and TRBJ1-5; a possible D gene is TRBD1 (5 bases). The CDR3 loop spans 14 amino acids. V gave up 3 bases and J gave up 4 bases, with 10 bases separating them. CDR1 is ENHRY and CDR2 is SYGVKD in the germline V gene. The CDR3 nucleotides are TGTGCCATCAGTGAAACAGGAGGAAATCAGCCCCAGCATTTT. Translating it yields CAISETGGNQPQHF.

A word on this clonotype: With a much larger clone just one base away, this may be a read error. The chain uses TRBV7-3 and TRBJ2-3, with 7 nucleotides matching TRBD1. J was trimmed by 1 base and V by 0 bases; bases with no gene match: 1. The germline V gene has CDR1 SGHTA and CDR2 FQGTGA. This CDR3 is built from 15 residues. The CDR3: CASSLTGGRTDTQYF. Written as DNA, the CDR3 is TGTGCCAGCAGCTTAACAGGGGGCCGCACAGATACGCAGTATTTT.

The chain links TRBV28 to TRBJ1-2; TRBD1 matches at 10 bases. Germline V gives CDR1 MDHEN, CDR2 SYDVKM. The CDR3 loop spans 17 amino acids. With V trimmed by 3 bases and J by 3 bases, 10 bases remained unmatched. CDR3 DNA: TGTGCCAGCAGTTTGCCCCTGGGACAGGGGAGGGACTATGGCTACACCTTC. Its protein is CASSLPLGQGRDYGYTF.

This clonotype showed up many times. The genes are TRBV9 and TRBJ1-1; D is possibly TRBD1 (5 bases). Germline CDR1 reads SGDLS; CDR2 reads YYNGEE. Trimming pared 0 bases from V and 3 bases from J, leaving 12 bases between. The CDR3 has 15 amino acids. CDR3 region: CASSVDGDGYTEAFF. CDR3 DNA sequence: TGTGCCAGCAGCGTAGACGGGGACGGATACACTGAAGCTTTCTTT. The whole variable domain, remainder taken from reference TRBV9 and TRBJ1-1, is DSGVTQTPKHLITATGQRVTLRCSPRSGDLSVYWYQQSLDQGLQFLIQYYNGEERAKGNILERFSAQQFPDLHSELNLSSLELGDSALYFCASSVDGDGYTEAFFGQGTRLTVV.

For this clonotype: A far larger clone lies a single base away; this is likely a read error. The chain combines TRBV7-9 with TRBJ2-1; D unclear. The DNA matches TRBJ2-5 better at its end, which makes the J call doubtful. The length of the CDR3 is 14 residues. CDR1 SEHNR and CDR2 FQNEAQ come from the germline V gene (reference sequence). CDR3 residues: CASSHTNLLRTQYF. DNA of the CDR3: TGTGCCAGCAGCCACACAAACTTATTGAGGACCCAGTACTTC.

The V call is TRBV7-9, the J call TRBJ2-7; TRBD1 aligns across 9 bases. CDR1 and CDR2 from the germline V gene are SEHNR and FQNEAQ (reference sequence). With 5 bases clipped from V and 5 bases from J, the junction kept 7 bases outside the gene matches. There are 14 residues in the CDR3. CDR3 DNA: TGTGCCAGCAGCACCGGGACAGGGTCCCACGAGCAGTACTTC. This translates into CASSTGTGSHEQYF.

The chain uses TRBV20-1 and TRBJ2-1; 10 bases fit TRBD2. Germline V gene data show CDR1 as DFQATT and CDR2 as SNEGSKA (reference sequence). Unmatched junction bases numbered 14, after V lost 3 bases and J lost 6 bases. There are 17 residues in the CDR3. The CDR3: CSARVMASGSLINEQFF. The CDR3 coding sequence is TGCAGTGCTAGGGTTATGGCTAGCGGGAGTTTAATCAATGAGCAGTTCTTC.

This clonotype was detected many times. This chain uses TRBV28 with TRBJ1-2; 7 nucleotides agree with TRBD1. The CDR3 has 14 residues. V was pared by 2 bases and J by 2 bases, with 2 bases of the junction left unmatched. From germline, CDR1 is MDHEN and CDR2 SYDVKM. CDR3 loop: CASSLTGANYGYTF. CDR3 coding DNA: TGTGCCAGCAGTTTAACAGGGGCGAACTATGGCTACACCTTC.

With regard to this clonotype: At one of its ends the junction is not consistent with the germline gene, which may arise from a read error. The CDR3 reads CASRSGQMSSYEQHF. CDR3 in DNA: TGTGCCAGCAGATCCGGACAGATGAGCTCCTACGAGCAGCACTTC. This chain joins TRBV6-1 and TRBJ2-7; possibly TRBD1 for D (6 bases). The length of the CDR3 is 15 residues. Germline V gene data show CDR1 as MNHNS and CDR2 as SASEGT.

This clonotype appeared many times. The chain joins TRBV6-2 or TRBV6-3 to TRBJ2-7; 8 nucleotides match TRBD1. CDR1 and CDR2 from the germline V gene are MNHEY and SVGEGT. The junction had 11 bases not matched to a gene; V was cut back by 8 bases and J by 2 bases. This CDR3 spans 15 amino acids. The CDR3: CASLGTDRAAYEQYF. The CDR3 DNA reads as TGTGCCAGCCTGGGGACGGACAGGGCGGCCTACGAGCAGTACTTC.

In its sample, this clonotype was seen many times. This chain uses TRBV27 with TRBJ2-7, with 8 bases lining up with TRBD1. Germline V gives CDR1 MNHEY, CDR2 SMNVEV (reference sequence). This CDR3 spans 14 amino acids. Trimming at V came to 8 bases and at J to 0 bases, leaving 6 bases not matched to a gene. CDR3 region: CASSTGTGSYEQYF. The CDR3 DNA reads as TGTGCCAGCTCAACCGGGACAGGCTCCTACGAGCAGTACTTC.

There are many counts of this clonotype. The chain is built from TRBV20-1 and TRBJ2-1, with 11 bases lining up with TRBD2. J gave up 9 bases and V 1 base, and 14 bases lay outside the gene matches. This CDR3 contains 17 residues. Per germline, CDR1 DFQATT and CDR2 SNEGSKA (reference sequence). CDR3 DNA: TGCAGTGCTAGAGCAGCTTCGACTAGCGGGATCCCCGGTGAGCAGTTCTTC. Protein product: CSARAASTSGIPGEQFF.

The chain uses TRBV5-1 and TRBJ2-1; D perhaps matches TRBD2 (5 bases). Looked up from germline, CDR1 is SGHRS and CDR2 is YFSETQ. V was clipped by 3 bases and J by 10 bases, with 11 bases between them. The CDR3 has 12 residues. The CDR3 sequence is CASSSTDSEQFF. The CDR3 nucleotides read TGCGCCAGCAGCTCCACGGACTCAGAGCAGTTCTTC.

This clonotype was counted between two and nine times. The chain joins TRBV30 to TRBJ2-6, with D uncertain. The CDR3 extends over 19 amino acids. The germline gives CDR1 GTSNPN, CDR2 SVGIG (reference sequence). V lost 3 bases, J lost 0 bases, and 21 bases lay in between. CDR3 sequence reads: CAWRRTGQTSSSGANVLTF. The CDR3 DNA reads TGTGCCTGGAGAAGAACCGGGCAGACTTCCTCCTCTGGGGCCAACGTCCTGACTTTC.

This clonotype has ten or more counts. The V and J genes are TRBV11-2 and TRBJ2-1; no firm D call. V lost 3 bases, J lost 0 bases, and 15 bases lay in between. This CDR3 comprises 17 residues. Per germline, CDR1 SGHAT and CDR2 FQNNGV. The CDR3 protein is CASSFQSFASSYNEQFF. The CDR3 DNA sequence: TGTGCCAGCAGCTTCCAGTCTTTCGCTAGCTCCTACAATGAGCAGTTCTTC.

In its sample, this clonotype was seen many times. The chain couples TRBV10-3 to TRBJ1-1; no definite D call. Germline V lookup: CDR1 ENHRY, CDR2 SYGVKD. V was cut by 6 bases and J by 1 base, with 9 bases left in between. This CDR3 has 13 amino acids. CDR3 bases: TGTGCCATCAGCTCGGAACAGAACACTGAAGCTTTCTTT. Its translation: CAISSEQNTEAFF.

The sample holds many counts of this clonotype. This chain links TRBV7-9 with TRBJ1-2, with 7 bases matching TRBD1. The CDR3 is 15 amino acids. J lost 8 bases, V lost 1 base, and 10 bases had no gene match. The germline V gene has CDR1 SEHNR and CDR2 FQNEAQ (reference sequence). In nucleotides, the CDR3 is TGTGCCAGCAGCTTAGACAGGGGACGAACCCGGGGCTACACCTTC. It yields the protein CASSLDRGRTRGYTF.

The CDR3, as DNA: TGCAGCGTTGCCTTACTAGCGGGGTACAATGAGCAGTTCTTC. It yields the protein CSVALLAGYNEQFF. The chain combines TRBV29-1 with TRBJ2-1; 10 nucleotides line up with TRBD2. CDR1 and CDR2 (germline): SQVTM, ANQGSEA. V shed 4 bases, J shed 4 bases, and the junction held 4 bases outside the gene matches. This CDR3 has 14 amino acids.

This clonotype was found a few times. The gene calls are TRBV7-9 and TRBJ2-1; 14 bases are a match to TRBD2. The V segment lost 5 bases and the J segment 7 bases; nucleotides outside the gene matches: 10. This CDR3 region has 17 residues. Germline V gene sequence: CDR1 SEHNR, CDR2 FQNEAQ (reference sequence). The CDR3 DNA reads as TGTGCCAGCAGCCCTAACGTGGGACTAGCGGGAGAAAATGAGCAGTTCTTC. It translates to CASSPNVGLAGENEQFF.

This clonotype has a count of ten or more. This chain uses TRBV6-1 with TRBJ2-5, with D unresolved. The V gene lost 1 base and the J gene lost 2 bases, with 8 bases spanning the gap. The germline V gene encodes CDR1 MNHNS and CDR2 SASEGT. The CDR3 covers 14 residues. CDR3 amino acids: CASSEGARQETQYF. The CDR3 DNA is TGTGCCAGCAGTGAAGGGGCCAGACAAGAGACCCAGTACTTC.